This T cell receptor beta chain was found in a study of vaccination and CD4 T cells after COVID-19. About the research overall: The convalescents included six males and four females, and among them two were Hispanic while seven were Caucasian.

Findings and caveats of the study: Among reactive clones from convalescent patients, a median roughly 90% appeared only post-vaccination. Median SARS-CoV-2-reactive clonotype numbers went up from around 20 to 38, but not significantly.

Sequenced with the Oncomine TCR Beta short-read assay was DNA taken from cultured CD4+ T cells. Genomic DNA was taken out of cultured CD4+ T cells by extraction. TCRdb passed the PCR reads through MiXCR, listing each CDR3 protein once. This sample has about 9,900 distinct CDR3 sequences, with approximately 35% found just once. Germline CDR1 and CDR2: MNHEY and SVGAGI. V was trimmed by 2 bases and J by 0 bases, leaving 11 bases between them. The CDR3 runs to 15 residues. As for treatment: roughly ten-day PBMC culture with coronavirus spike peptide pools or control peptides (ViraFEST assay). Before the COVID-19 pandemic (2011-2018), CD4+ T cells were obtained from the unexposed donor. This clonotype has just a few counts. Its antigen is currently unknown.

This clonotype was obtained from a human donor in good health. J is TRBJ2-7 and V is TRBV6-5; no clear D gene. Sequenced input: CD4+ T cells from blood, cultured in vitro. The CDR3 spells CASSYQQSASYEQYF. CDR3 nucleotides: TGTGCCAGCAGTTACCAGCAGAGCGCCTCCTACGAGCAGTACTTC.